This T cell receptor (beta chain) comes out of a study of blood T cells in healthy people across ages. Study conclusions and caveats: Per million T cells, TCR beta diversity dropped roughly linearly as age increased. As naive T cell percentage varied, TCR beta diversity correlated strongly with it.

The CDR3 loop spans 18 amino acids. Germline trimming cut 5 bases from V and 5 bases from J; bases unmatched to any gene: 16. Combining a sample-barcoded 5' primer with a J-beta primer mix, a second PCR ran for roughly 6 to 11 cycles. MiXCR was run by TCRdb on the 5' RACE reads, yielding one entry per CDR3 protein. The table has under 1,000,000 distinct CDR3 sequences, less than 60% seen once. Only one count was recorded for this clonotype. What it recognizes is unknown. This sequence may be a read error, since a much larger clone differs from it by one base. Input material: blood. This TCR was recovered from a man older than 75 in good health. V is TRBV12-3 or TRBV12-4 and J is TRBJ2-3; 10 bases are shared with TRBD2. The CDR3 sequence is CASSHDSGLARVIDTQYF. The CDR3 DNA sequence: TGTGCCAGCAGTCATGACTCGGGACTAGCGAGAGTAATAGATACGCAGTATTTT.